The next 25 T cell receptor beta chains were all read from a single sample in a study of human T cells and chemical hapten exposure. Time point in this sample: pre-sensitization, week 0. Treatment described: therapeutic diphenylcyclopropenone sensitization with weekly scalp DPC. Each CDR3 protein gets one entry after TCRdb re-called the RACE reads with MiXCR. This sample has about 380,000 distinct CDR3 sequences, with roughly 5% found just once. This specimen consisted of whole blood, obtained in connection with sensitization to the hapten diphenylcyclopropenone (DPC). Source of these receptors: a woman between 45 and 65 years old with alopecia areata. Some clones in this sample may be carry-over from other donors' samples.

This clonotype was seen more than once but under ten times. This chain links TRBV5-6 with TRBJ1-2; no reliable D call. V was trimmed by 2 bases and J by 6 bases, leaving 14 bases between them. Germline CDR1 is SGHDT and CDR2 is YYEEEE. The CDR3 length is 14 residues. The CDR3 sequence: CASSFGGRRDGYTF. CDR3 bases: TGTGCCAGCAGCTTCGGAGGTCGTAGGGATGGCTACACCTTC. The complete variable domain, with remaining parts taken from reference TRBV5-6 and TRBJ1-2, reads DAGVTQSPTHLIKTRGQQVTLRCSPKSGHDTVSWYQQALGQGPQFIFQYYEEEERQRGNFPDRFSGHQFPNYSSELNVNALLLGDSALYLCASSFGGRRDGYTFGSGTRLTVV.

The genes are TRBV15 and TRBJ2-3; D gene unclear. V gave up 1 base and J gave up 5 bases, with 13 bases separating them. The V gene's germline CDR1 is LNHNV and CDR2 YYDKDF (reference sequence). The CDR3 has 15 amino acids. This CDR3 reads CATSRGRAVQDTQYF. DNA for the CDR3: TGTGCCACCAGCAGAGGACGAGCAGTCCAAGATACGCAGTATTTT.

The chain couples TRBV9 to TRBJ2-6; D gene ambiguous. Trimming pared 0 bases from V and 3 bases from J, leaving 7 bases between. This CDR3 region has 15 residues. CDR1 is SGDLS and CDR2 is YYNGEE in the germline V gene. CDR3 protein: CASSVAGNGANVLTF. CDR3 bases: TGTGCCAGCAGCGTAGCGGGTAATGGGGCCAACGTCCTGACTTTC.

This clonotype was found many times. This CDR3 is CASSLRPIGQLNTEAFF. The CDR3 DNA follows: TGCGCCAGCAGCTTGAGGCCTATAGGACAGCTGAACACTGAAGCTTTCTTT. The rearrangement joins TRBV5-1 to TRBJ1-1, with D maybe TRBD1 (6 bases). The CDR3 totals 17 residues. V dropped 1 base and J dropped 0 bases, with 16 bases sitting between them. The V gene's germline CDR1 is SGHRS and CDR2 YFSETQ.

The chain combines TRBV6-5 with TRBJ2-7; a possible D gene is TRBD2 (5 bases). The CDR3 has 13 residues. CDR1 is MNHEY, CDR2 SVGAGI, per germline. V was clipped by 6 bases and J by 0 bases, with 9 bases between them. CDR3 residues: CASRKRSSYEQYF. The CDR3 DNA is TGTGCCAGCAGAAAGCGGAGCTCCTACGAGCAGTACTTC.

The chain employs TRBV5-1 and TRBJ1-4; D call uncertain. The CDR3 consists of 13 residues. Germline CDR1 and CDR2: SGHRS and YFSETQ. The V and J ends lost 7 bases and 7 bases respectively, with 14 bases between them. The CDR3 here is CASSTSQFEKLFF. CDR3 in DNA: TGCGCCAGCTCGACATCACAGTTTGAAAAACTGTTTTTT.

This clonotype has just a few counts. The chain combines TRBV2 with TRBJ1-2; D unclear. Germline V gives CDR1 SNHLY, CDR2 FYNNEI. V was shortened by 3 bases and J by 1 base, with 15 bases between the two germline ends. This CDR3 is built from 16 residues. The CDR3 is CASSEEVYQFNYGYTF. DNA of the CDR3: TGTGCCAGCAGTGAGGAGGTGTATCAGTTTAACTATGGCTACACCTTC.

This clonotype appeared many times. The genes are TRBV5-1 and TRBJ2-7, with a possible D match to TRBD1 (5 bases). Germline CDR1 and CDR2: SGHRS and YFSETQ. The CDR3 is 14 amino acids. V was pared by 0 bases and J by 7 bases, with 14 bases between. In DNA form, the CDR3 reads TGCGCCAGCAGCTTGGATCAGGGTTCCAGGGAGCAGTACTTC. It translates to CASSLDQGSREQYF. Full variable domain (outside the CDR3, taken from reference TRBV5-1 and TRBJ2-7): KAGVTQTPRYLIKTRGQQVTLSCSPISGHRSVSWYQQTPGQGLQFLFEYFSETQRNKGNFPGRFSGRQFSNSRSEMNVSTLELGDSALYLCASSLDQGSREQYFGPGTRLTVT.

Ten or more counts support this clonotype. The rearrangement joins TRBV7-2 to TRBJ2-2; no definite D call. Looked up from germline, CDR1 is SGHTA and CDR2 is FQGNSA. The CDR3 spans 13 residues. With 0 bases removed from V and 4 bases from J, the gap between germline ends came to 3 bases. CDR3: CASSLAFTGELFF. CDR3 DNA sequence: TGTGCCAGCAGCTTAGCATTCACCGGGGAGCTGTTTTTT. Variable domain in full (rest from reference TRBV7-2 and TRBJ2-2): GAGVSQSPSNKVTEKGKDVELRCDPISGHTALYWYRQSLGQGLEFLIYFQGNSAPDKSGLPSDRFSAERTGGSVSTLTIQRTQQEDSAVYLCASSLAFTGELFFGEGSRLTVL.

In this sample, this clonotype turned up many times. The V gene is TRBV7-9, the J gene TRBJ2-1, with TRBD2 matching 8 bases. V shed 5 bases and J 4 bases; nucleotides not matched to a gene: 10. Germline assignment: CDR1 SEHNR and CDR2 FQNEAQ (reference sequence). This CDR3 is built from 16 residues. The CDR3: CASSAPGLDPYNEQFF. In DNA, the CDR3 is TGTGCCAGCAGCGCACCGGGACTAGATCCTTACAATGAGCAGTTCTTC.

The chain links TRBV10-3 to TRBJ2-5; TRBD1 might be the D (5 bases). Germline V lookup: CDR1 ENHRY, CDR2 SYGVKD. The germline V and J ends were trimmed by 7 bases and 1 base, with 10 bases remaining between them. The CDR3 is made up of 13 amino acids. CDR3 in DNA: TGTGCCATCACAGGGTCCAGCCAAGAGACCCAGTACTTC. Amino acid sequence: CAITGSSQETQYF.

V usage is TRBV6-5 and J usage is TRBJ1-5; D remains unclear. Germline lookup yields CDR1 MNHEY and CDR2 SVGAGI. The CDR3 is 16 residues long. Trimming removed 0 bases from V and 0 bases from J, with 9 bases in between. CDR3 sequence (DNA): TGTGCCAGCAGTTACTCGGCACCCTATAGCAATCAGCCCCAGCATTTT. It translates to CASSYSAPYSNQPQHF.

This clonotype was detected many times. This rearrangement joins TRBV3-1 to TRBJ2-1, with D unclear. This CDR3 comprises 15 residues. Trimming cost V 0 bases and J 0 bases, with 6 bases left between them. Germline lookup yields CDR1 LGHDT and CDR2 YNNKEL (reference sequence). The CDR3, as DNA: TGTGCCAGCAGCCAAGACGCGAGCTCCTACAATGAGCAGTTCTTC. Residues: CASSQDASSYNEQFF.

The sample holds many counts of this clonotype. V usage is TRBV3-1 and J usage is TRBJ1-6; D unresolved. The CDR3 consists of 17 residues. V lost 0 bases and J 3 bases, leaving 12 bases between the germline ends. Germline V gene sequence: CDR1 LGHDT, CDR2 YNNKEL (reference sequence). The CDR3 bases are TGTGCCAGCAGCCAAGATGATCCGGGAGACTATAATTCACCCCTCCACTTT. This translates into CASSQDDPGDYNSPLHF.

This clonotype has more than one count but fewer than ten. At one end, the junction sequence differs from germline, possibly due to a read error. This chain uses TRBV7-2 with TRBJ1-5; no definite D call. CDR1 is SGHTA and CDR2 is FQGNSA in the germline V gene. This CDR3 comprises 14 residues. CDR3: CASSLAGERRPQHF. Written as DNA, the CDR3 is TGTGCCAGCAGCCTAGCTGGGGAGCGACGGCCCCAGCATTTT.

This clonotype was detected a few times. V gene TRBV6-5 combines with J gene TRBJ1-1, with no clear D. This CDR3 region has 14 residues. The germline V and J ends were trimmed by 6 bases and 4 bases, with 15 bases remaining between them. In germline, CDR1 is MNHEY, CDR2 SVGAGI. The CDR3 reads CASRGGKGGTEAFF. The DNA for the CDR3 is TGTGCCAGCAGGGGAGGAAAGGGTGGCACTGAAGCTTTCTTT.

This clonotype was observed a few times. The V gene is TRBV10-3, the J gene TRBJ1-2; D not certain. In germline, CDR1 is ENHRY, CDR2 SYGVKD. Trimming shortened V by 7 bases and J by 6 bases, and 9 bases separated the two germline ends. The CDR3 extends over 11 amino acids. The CDR3 sequence: CAIKKMNGYTF. The CDR3 region has the DNA TGTGCCATCAAAAAAATGAATGGCTACACCTTC.

This clonotype was observed at least ten times. The chain uses TRBV12-3 or TRBV12-4 and TRBJ2-2; D gene uncertain. V lost 7 bases to trimming and J lost 1 base, with 4 bases between them. CDR3 size: 12 residues. CDR3 nucleotide sequence: TGTGCCAGCATCCTGAACACCGGGGAGCTGTTTTTT. It translates to CASILNTGELFF.

The chain carries TRBV29-1 and TRBJ2-5; TRBD2 matches 8 bases. There are 14 residues in the CDR3. With 6 bases clipped from V and 4 bases from J, the junction kept 10 bases outside the gene matches. Germline values: CDR1 SQVTM, CDR2 ANQGSEA. The DNA of the CDR3 is TGCAGCGTCGTCTTAGCGGGGTTCGGAGAGACCCAGTACTTC. As protein: CSVVLAGFGETQYF.

This clonotype has just a few counts. One end of the junction varies from germline; a read error may be responsible. The chain is built from TRBV7-8 and TRBJ2-4; 12 bases are shared with TRBD2. Germline values: CDR1 SGHVS, CDR2 FQNEAQ. The CDR3 contains 14 residues. In DNA, the CDR3 is TGTGCCAGCAGCTCCGACTCTAGCGGGGGGGGCGAGAACTTC. Translation gives CASSSDSSGGGENF.

The rearrangement uses TRBV7-3 and TRBJ2-2; perhaps D is TRBD1 or TRBD2 (6 bases each). This CDR3 spans 15 amino acids. V lost 6 bases to trimming and J lost 1 base, with 12 bases between them. Per germline, CDR1 SGHTA and CDR2 FQGTGA. The CDR3 DNA follows: TGTGCCAGCAGGGGCGGGACAAAGAACACCGGGGAGCTGTTTTTT. Translated, it gives CASRGGTKNTGELFF.

This clonotype was seen a few times. The chain is built from TRBV7-2 and TRBJ2-5; perhaps TRBD2 as D (5 bases). CDR3 length: 15 amino acids. Germline values: CDR1 SGHTA, CDR2 FQGNSA. V was pared by 4 bases and J by 5 bases, with 17 bases between. Here the CDR3 DNA reads TGTGCCAGCAGCTGGAGACCCGGAGGTGAGGAGACCCAGTACTTC. Amino acid sequence: CASSWRPGGEETQYF.

This clonotype was observed many times. The germline gene is not matched at one end of the junction; a read error may be the cause. The gene calls are TRBV12-3 or TRBV12-4 and TRBJ1-6, with 7 positions matching TRBD1. This CDR3 contains 17 residues. CDR3 loop: CASSLDPGGSFNSPLHF. The CDR3 DNA sequence: TGTGCCAGCAGTTTAGATCCAGGGGGTTCCTTTAATTCACCCCTCCACTTT.

This clonotype was seen repeatedly, ten times or more. The V gene is TRBV28, the J gene TRBJ2-7, with 9 bases that match TRBD1. Germline V gene data show CDR1 as MDHEN and CDR2 as SYDVKM. V shed 1 base, J shed 2 bases, and the junction held 3 bases outside the gene matches. There are 15 residues in the CDR3. CDR3 nucleotide sequence: TGTGCCAGCAGTTTATCCGGACAGGGGCCCTACGAGCAGTACTTC. It encodes CASSLSGQGPYEQYF.

V usage is TRBV20-1 and J usage is TRBJ1-5; D ambiguous. The CDR3 contains 12 residues. V lost 7 bases, J lost 2 bases, and 9 bases lay in between. Germline V lookup: CDR1 DFQATT, CDR2 SNEGSKA (reference sequence). The CDR3 DNA follows: TGCAGTGGGGGAGAAGGCAATCAGCCCCAGCATTTT. Translated: CSGGEGNQPQHF.